This entry lists 8 T cell receptor beta chains sequenced from one sample in a study of T cells after yellow fever vaccination. TCRdb recomputed calls from the 5' RACE reads with MiXCR, one row per CDR3 protein. The data show 450,000 to 650,000 distinct CDR3 sequences, roughly a fifth seen once. Sequencing was performed on PBMCs, taken roughly 23 days after the first yellow fever vaccination. The receptors stem from a man aged 18 to 30 who received the YFV17D yellow fever vaccine.

J is TRBJ2-7 and V is TRBV28, with 11 positions matching TRBD1. Germline lookup yields CDR1 MDHEN and CDR2 SYDVKM. V dropped 6 bases and J dropped 2; count of bases not matched to a gene: 3. CDR3 length equals 14 residues. The CDR3, as DNA: TGTGCCAGCAGGGGGGACAGGGGGGCCTACGAGCAGTACGTC. This sequence encodes CASRGDRGAYEQYV.

The chain uses TRBV3-1 and TRBJ2-1, with TRBD1 as a possible D gene (5 bases). CDR3 length: 14 amino acids. Germline loops: CDR1 LGHDT, CDR2 YNNKEL (reference sequence). V dropped 1 base and J dropped 5 bases, with 9 bases sitting between them. Here the CDR3 reads CASSQGTMNNEQFF. In DNA form, the CDR3 reads TGTGCCAGCAGCCAAGGGACAATGAACAATGAGCAGTTCTTC.

V is TRBV18 and J is TRBJ1-1; 8 nucleotides match TRBD1. Germline V lookup: CDR1 KGHSH, CDR2 LQKENI. CDR3 length: 14 residues. Germline trimming cut 2 bases from V and 3 bases from J; bases unmatched to any gene: 2. In nucleotides, the CDR3 is TGTGCCAGCTCACCAAGGACAGGGTACACTGAAGCTTTCTTT. As protein: CASSPRTGYTEAFF.

The sample holds a few counts of this clonotype. The V call is TRBV7-9, the J call TRBJ2-3, with a possible D match to TRBD1 (6 bases). Germline values: CDR1 SEHNR, CDR2 FQNEAQ (reference sequence). The CDR3 contains 15 residues. Trimming pared 10 bases from V and 6 bases from J, leaving 23 bases between. CDR3 protein: CATTGWSRPGDTQYF. The CDR3 DNA follows: TGTGCCACCACAGGGTGGTCCAGGCCAGGGGATACGCAGTATTTT.

The chain carries TRBV4-1 and TRBJ2-3, with 7 bases that match TRBD1. In germline, CDR1 is MGHRA, CDR2 YSYEKL. Trimming removed 1 base from V and 0 bases from J; junction bases left unmatched: 7. The CDR3 has 17 residues. In DNA form, the CDR3 reads TGCGCCAGCAGCCAAGGTTACAGGGGATCTAGCACAGATACGCAGTATTTT. The encoded protein is CASSQGYRGSSTDTQYF.

This clonotype turned up a few times. The chain joins TRBV5-1 to TRBJ2-7, with TRBD1 matching 9 bases. After removal of 0 bases from V and 4 bases from J, the junction contained 5 bases not matched to a gene. This CDR3 comprises 15 residues. The germline V gene has CDR1 SGHRS and CDR2 YFSETQ. Here the CDR3 reads CASSLGGTGSYEQYF. The CDR3 nucleotides are TGCGCCAGCAGCTTGGGTGGGACAGGGTCGTACGAGCAGTACTTC.

The V and J genes are TRBV6-2 or TRBV6-3 and TRBJ2-2; 8 positions agree with TRBD1. Trimming removed 6 bases from V and 10 bases from J; junction bases left unmatched: 13. The V gene's germline CDR1 is MNHEY and CDR2 SVGEGT. The CDR3 contains 15 residues. CDR3 sequence reads: CASSDDGQGNEELFF. The CDR3 DNA sequence: TGTGCCAGCAGCGACGACGGACAGGGAAACGAGGAGCTGTTTTTT.

The chain couples TRBV7-2 to TRBJ2-5; no clear D. The CDR3 runs 16 residues. The germline V and J ends were trimmed by 3 bases and 0 bases, with 14 bases remaining between them. Per germline, CDR1 SGHTA and CDR2 FQGNSA. The CDR3 sequence: CASSFWLAPYQETQYF. As DNA, the CDR3 is TGTGCCAGCAGCTTCTGGTTAGCACCGTACCAAGAGACCCAGTACTTC.